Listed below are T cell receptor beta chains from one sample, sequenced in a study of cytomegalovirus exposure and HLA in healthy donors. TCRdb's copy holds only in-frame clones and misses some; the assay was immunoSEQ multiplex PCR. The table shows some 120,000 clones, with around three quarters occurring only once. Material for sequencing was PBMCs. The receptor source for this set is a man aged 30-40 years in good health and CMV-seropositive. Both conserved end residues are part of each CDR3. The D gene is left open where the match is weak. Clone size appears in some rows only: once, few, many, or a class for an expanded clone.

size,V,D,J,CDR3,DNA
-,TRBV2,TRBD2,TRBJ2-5,CASSEGFARWRGSQETQYF,TGTGCCAGCAGTGAAGGGTTTGCGCGGTGGCGGGGGTCCCAAGAGACCCAGTACTTC
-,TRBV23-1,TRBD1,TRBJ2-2,CASSPGGDRASTGELFF,TGCGCCAGCAGTCCCGGCGGGGACAGGGCGAGCACCGGGGAGCTGTTTTTT
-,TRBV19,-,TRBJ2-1,CASSEEGHGHNNEQFF,TGTGCCAGTAGTGAGGAAGGACACGGACACAATAATGAGCAGTTCTTC
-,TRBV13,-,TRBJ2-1,CASSLGQTMESYNEQFF,TGTGCCAGCAGCTTAGGTCAGACCATGGAGTCCTACAATGAGCAGTTCTTC
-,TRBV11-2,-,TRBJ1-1,CASSPMTGQLEAFF,TGTGCCAGCAGCCCTATGACCGGACAGCTTGAAGCTTTCTTT
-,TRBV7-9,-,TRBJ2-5,CASSLGATETQYF,TGTGCCAGCAGCTTAGGAGCTACGGAGACCCAGTACTTC
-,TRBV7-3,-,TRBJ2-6,CASSLAARSGANVLTF,TGTGCCAGCAGCTTAGCGGCAAGGTCCGGGGCCAACGTCCTGACTTTC
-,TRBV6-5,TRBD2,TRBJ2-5,CASIPRAGGRETQYF,TGTGCCAGCATACCCAGAGCGGGGGGGCGTGAGACCCAGTACTTC
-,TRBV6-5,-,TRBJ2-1,CASRGRPTYNEQFF,TGTGCCAGCAGGGGCCGACCCACCTACAATGAGCAGTTCTTC
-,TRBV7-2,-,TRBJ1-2,CASSLAGGYYGYTF,TGTGCCAGCAGCTTAGCGGGGGGGTACTATGGCTACACCTTC
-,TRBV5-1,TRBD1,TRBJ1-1,CASSLVGGRVTEAFF,TGCGCCAGCAGCTTGGTAGGGGGCCGAGTCACTGAAGCTTTCTTT
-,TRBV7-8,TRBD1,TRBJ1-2,CASSEETGAWGYGYTF,TGTGCCAGCAGCGAGGAGACAGGGGCCTGGGGCTATGGCTACACCTTC
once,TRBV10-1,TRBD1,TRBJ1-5,CASTELGQGRDQPQHF,TGCGCCAGCACTGAACTCGGACAGGGCAGGGATCAGCCCCAGCATTTT
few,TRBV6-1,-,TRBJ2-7,CASYSLWGGEEQYF,TGTGCCAGCTACTCCCTATGGGGGGGCGAGGAGCAGTACTTC
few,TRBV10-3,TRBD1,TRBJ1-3,CAISETRRGPSGNTIYF,TGTGCCATCAGTGAGACTAGAAGGGGGCCCTCTGGAAACACCATATATTTT
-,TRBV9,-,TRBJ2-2,CASSSTMGGSTGELFF,TGTGCCAGCAGCTCAACCATGGGGGGAAGCACCGGGGAGCTGTTTTTT
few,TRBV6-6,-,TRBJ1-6,CASLLGQDNSPLHF,TGTGCCAGCCTCTTGGGACAAGATAATTCACCCCTCCACTTT
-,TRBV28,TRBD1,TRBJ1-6,CASSLTGGNSPLHF,TGTGCCAGCTCTCTTACAGGGGGGAATTCACCCCTCCACTTT
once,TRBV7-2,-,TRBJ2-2,CASSFRQVLTGELFF,TGTGCCAGCAGCTTCAGACAGGTCCTCACCGGGGAGCTGTTTTTT
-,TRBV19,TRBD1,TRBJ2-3,CASSPQDRVADTQYF,TGTGCCAGTAGTCCCCAGGACAGGGTGGCGGATACGCAGTATTTT
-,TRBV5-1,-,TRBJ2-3,CASSLGGLPDTQYF,TGCGCCAGCAGCTTGGGGGGACTTCCAGATACGCAGTATTTT
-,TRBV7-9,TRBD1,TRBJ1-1,CASTPGTTGPKAFF,TGTGCCAGCACACCCGGTACGACAGGGCCCAAAGCTTTCTTT
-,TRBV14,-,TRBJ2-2,CASSQDLFSGTGELFF,TGTGCCAGCAGCCAAGATCTGTTTTCGGGGACCGGGGAGCTGTTTTTT
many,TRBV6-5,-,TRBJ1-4,CASRPGHENEKLFF,TGTGCCAGCAGGCCGGGACACGAGAATGAAAAACTGTTTTTT
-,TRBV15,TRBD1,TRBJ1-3,CATSRDRDSSGNTIYF,TGTGCCACCAGCAGAGACCGGGACAGCTCTGGAAACACCATATATTTT
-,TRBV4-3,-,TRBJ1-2,CASSHLRENYGYTF,TGCGCCAGCAGCCACTTGCGAGAAAACTATGGCTACACCTTC
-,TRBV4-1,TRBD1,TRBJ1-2,CASSEGQVANYGYTF,TGCGCCAGCAGCGAAGGACAGGTAGCTAACTATGGCTACACCTTC
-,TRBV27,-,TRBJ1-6,CASSYLGGDSPLHF,TGTGCCAGCAGTTACCTCGGGGGAGATTCACCCCTCCACTTT
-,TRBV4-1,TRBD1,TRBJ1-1,CASSQGHRGPGTEAFF,TGCGCCAGCAGCCAAGGGCACAGGGGGCCGGGCACTGAAGCTTTCTTT
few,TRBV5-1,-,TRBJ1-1,CASTGGINTEAFF,TGCGCCAGCACCGGCGGCATAAACACTGAAGCTTTCTTT
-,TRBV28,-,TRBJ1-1,CASSSLTEAFF,TGTGCCAGCAGCTCTCTGACTGAAGCTTTCTTT
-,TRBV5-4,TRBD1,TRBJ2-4,CASSQGTGGEKNIQYF,TGTGCCAGCAGCCAAGGGACAGGGGGTGAAAAAAACATTCAGTACTTC
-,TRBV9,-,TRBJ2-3,CASSVEETHTDTQYF,TGTGCCAGCAGCGTAGAAGAGACACACACAGATACGCAGTATTTT
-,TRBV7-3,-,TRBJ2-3,CASSTEITDTQYF,TGTGCCAGCAGCACCGAGATCACAGATACGCAGTATTTT
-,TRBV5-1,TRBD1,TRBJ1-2,CASSVDRDYGYTF,TGCGCCAGCAGCGTTGACAGGGACTATGGCTACACCTTC
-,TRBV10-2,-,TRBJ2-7,CASSESGGGGPYEQYF,TGCGCCAGCAGTGAGTCGGGTGGCGGGGGCCCCTACGAGCAGTACTTC
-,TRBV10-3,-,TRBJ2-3,CAISGTAGTDTQYF,TGTGCCATCAGTGGGACAGCAGGCACAGATACGCAGTATTTT
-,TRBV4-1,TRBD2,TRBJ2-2,CASRSLAGRKTGELFF,TGCGCCAGCAGATCCCTAGCGGGGAGGAAAACCGGGGAGCTGTTTTTT
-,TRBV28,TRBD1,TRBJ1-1,CASSSPGGFGNPEAFF,TGTGCCAGCAGTTCACCAGGGGGATTTGGGAACCCTGAAGCTTTCTTT
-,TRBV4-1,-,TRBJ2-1,CASSQDPRAPYNEQFF,TGCGCCAGCAGCCAAGACCCCAGGGCCCCCTACAATGAGCAGTTCTTC
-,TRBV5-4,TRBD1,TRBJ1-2,CASSWDRPRGYGYPF,TGTGCCAGCAGCTGGGACAGGCCGAGGGGGTATGGCTACCCCTTC
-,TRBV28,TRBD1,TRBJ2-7,CASSWDRGWDEQYF,TGTGCCAGCAGTTGGGACAGGGGTTGGGACGAGCAGTACTTC
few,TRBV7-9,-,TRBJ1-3,CASSHPEAGNTIYF,TGTGCCAGCAGCCATCCGGAGGCTGGAAACACCATATATTTT